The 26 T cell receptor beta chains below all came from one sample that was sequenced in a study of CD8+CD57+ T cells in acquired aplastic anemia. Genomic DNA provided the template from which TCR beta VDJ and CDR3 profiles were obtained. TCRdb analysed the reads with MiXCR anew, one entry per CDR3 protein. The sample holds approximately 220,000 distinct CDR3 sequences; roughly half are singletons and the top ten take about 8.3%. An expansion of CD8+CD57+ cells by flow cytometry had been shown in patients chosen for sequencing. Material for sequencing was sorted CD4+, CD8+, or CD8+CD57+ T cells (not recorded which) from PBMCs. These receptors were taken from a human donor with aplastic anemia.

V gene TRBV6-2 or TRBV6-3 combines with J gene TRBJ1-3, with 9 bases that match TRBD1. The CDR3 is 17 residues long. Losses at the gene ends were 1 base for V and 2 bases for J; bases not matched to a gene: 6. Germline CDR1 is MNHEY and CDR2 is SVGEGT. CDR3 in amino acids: CASSYYPGQGAGNTIYF. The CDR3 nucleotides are TGTGCCAGCAGTTACTACCCGGGACAGGGCGCTGGAAACACCATATATTTT.

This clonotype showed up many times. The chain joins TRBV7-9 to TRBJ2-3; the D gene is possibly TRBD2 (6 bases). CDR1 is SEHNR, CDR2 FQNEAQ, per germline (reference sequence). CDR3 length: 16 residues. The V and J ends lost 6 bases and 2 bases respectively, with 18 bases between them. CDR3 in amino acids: CASSSRTTLSTDTQYF. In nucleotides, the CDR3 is TGTGCCAGCAGTTCACGGACTACCCTCTCCACAGATACGCAGTATTTT.

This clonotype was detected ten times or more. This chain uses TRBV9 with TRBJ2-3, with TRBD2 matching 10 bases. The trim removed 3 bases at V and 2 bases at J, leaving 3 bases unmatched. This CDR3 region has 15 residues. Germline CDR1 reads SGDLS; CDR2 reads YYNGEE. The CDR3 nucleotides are TGTGCCAGCAGCGCTAGCGGGAGCGCCACAGATACGCAGTATTTT. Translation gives CASSASGSATDTQYF.

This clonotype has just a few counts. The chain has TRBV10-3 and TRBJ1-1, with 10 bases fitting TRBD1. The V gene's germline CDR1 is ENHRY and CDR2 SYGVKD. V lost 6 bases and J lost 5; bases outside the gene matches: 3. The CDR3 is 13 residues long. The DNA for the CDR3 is TGTGCCATCAGCGGGACAGGGGTAACTGAAGCTTTCTTT. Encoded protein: CAISGTGVTEAFF.

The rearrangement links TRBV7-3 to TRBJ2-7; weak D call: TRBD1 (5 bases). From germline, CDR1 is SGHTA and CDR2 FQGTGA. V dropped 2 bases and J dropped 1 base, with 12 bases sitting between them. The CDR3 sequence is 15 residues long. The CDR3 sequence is CASSLGGAYSYEQYF. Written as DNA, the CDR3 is TGTGCCAGCAGCTTAGGTGGGGCCTATTCCTACGAGCAGTACTTC.

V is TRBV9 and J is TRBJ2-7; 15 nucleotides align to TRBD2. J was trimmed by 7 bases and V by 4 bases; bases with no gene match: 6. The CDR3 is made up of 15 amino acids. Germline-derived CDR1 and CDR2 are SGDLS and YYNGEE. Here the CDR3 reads CASSYRTSGGDEQYF. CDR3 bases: TGTGCCAGCAGCTATAGGACTAGCGGGGGGGATGAGCAGTACTTC.

CDR3 sequence reads: CASSEERGAGETQYF. CDR3 bases: TGCGCCAGCAGTGAGGAGCGGGGGGCTGGAGAGACCCAGTACTTC. The chain is built from TRBV10-1 and TRBJ2-5; 9 nucleotides agree with TRBD2. Germline V gives CDR1 WNHNN, CDR2 SYGVQD (reference sequence). CDR3 length: 15 residues. Trimming at V came to 2 bases and at J to 4 bases, leaving 5 bases not matched to a gene.

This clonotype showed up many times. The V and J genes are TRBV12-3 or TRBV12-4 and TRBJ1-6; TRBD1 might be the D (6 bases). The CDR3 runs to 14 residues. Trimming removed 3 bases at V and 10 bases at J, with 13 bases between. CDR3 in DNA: TGTGCCAGCAGTTTCACGACAGGTCAATCACCCCTCCACTTT. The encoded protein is CASSFTTGQSPLHF.

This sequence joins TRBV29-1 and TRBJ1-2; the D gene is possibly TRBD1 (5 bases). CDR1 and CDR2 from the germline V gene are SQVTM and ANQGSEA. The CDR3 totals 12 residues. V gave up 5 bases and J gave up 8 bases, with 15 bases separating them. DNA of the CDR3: TGCAGCGTTACCCAGGGAGGACAAGGCTACACCTTC. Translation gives CSVTQGGQGYTF.

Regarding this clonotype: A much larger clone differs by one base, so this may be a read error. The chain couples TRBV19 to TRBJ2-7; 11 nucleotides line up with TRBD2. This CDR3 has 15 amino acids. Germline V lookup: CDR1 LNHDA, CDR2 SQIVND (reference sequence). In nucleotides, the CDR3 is TGTGCCAGTAGTAGGCGGCTAGCGGGAGGTGATGAGCAGCACTTC. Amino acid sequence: CASSRRLAGGDEQHF.

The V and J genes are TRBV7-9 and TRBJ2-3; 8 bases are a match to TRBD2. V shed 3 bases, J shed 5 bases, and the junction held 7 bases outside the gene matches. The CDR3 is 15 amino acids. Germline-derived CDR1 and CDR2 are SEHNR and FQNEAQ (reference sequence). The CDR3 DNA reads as TGTGCCAGCAGCTTCGGGACTAGTGAGAGAGATACGCAGTATTTT. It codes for CASSFGTSERDTQYF.

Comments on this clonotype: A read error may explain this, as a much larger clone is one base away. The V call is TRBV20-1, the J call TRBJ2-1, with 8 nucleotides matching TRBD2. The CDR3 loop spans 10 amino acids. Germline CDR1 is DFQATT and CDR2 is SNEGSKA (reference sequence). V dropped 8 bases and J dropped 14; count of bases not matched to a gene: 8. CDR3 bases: TGCAGTACGGGGGGGAGGGGGAAGTTCTTC. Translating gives CSTGGRGKFF.

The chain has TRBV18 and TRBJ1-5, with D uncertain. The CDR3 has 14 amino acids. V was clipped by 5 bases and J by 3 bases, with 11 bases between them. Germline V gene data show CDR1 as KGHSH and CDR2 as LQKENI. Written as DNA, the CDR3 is TGTGCCAGCTCATCCGCGCCCGCCAATCAGCCCCAGCATTTT. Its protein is CASSSAPANQPQHF.

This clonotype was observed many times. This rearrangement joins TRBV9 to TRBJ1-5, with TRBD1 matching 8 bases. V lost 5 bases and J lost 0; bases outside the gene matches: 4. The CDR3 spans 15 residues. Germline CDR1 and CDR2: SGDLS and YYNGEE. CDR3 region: CASSETGVSNQPQHF. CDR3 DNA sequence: TGTGCCAGCAGTGAGACAGGGGTTAGCAATCAGCCCCAGCATTTT.

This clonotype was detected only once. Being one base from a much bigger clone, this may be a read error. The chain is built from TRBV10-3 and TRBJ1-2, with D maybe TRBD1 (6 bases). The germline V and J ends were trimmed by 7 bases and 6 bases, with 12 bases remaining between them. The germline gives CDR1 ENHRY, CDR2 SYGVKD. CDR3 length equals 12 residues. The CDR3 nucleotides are TGTGCCATCACGGACGGGGGCCATGGCTACACCTTC. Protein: CAITDGGHGYTF.

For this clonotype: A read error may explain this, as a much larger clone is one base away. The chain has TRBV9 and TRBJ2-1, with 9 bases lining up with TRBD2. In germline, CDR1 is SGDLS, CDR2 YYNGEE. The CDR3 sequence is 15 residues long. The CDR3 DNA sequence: TGTGCCAGCAGCGTAGAGTCTAGCGGGAACAATGAGCGGTTCTTC. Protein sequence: CASSVESSGNNERFF.

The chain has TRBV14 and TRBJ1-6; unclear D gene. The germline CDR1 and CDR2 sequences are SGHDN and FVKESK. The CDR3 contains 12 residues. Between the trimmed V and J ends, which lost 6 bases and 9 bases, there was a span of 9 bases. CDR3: CASSTVGSPLHF. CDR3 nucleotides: TGTGCCAGCAGTACAGTTGGTTCACCCCTCCACTTT.

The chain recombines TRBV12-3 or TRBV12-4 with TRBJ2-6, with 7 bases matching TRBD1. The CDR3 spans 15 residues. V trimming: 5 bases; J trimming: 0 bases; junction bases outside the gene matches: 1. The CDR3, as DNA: TGTGCCAGCAGTCGGGACAGCTCTGGGGCCAACGTCCTGACTTTC. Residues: CASSRDSSGANVLTF.

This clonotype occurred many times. The CDR3 reads CATSREPGMGTDTQYF. CDR3 in DNA: TGTGCCACCAGCAGAGAGCCCGGTATGGGCACAGATACGCAGTATTTT. The V and J genes are TRBV15 and TRBJ2-3; D unresolved. The CDR3 covers 16 residues. V was shortened by 0 bases and J by 1 base, with 11 bases between the two germline ends. In germline, CDR1 is LNHNV, CDR2 YYDKDF (reference sequence).

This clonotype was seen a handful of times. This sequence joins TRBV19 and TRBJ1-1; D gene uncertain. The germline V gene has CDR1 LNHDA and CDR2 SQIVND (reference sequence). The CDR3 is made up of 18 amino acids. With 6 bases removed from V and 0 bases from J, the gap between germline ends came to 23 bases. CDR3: CASSPGSKHRPMNTEAFF. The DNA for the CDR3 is TGTGCCAGTAGCCCGGGGTCGAAACACCGCCCTATGAACACTGAAGCTTTCTTT. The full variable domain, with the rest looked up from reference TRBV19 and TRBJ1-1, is DGGITQSPKYLFRKEGQNVTLSCEQNLNHDAMYWYRQDPGQGLRLIYYSQIVNDFQKGDIAEGYSVSREKKESFPLTVTSAQKNPTAFYLCASSPGSKHRPMNTEAFFGQGTRLTVV.

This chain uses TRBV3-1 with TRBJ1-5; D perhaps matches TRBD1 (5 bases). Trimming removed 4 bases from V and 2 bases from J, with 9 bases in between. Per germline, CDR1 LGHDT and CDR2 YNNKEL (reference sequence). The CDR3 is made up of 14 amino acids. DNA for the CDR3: TGTGCCAGCAGCCCAAGAGGGGGCAATCAGCCCCAGCATTTT. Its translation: CASSPRGGNQPQHF.

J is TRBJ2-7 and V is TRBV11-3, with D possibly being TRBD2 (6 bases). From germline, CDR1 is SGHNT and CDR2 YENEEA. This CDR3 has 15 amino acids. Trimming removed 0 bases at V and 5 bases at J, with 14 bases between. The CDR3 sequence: CASSLELAPFNEQYF. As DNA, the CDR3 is TGTGCCAGCAGCTTAGAGCTAGCGCCATTCAACGAGCAGTACTTC.

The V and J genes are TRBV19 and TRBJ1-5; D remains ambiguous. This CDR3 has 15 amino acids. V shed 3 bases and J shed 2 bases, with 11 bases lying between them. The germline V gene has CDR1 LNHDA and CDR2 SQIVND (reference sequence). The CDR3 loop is CASSMAFGGNQPQHF. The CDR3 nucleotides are TGTGCCAGTAGTATGGCTTTTGGGGGCAATCAGCCCCAGCATTTT.

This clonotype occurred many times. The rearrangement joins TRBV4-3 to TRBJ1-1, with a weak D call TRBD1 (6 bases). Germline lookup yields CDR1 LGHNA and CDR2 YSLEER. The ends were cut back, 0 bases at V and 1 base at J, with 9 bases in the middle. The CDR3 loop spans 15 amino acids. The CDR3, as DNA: TGCGCCAGCAGCCAAGATGGACAGCCGAACACTGAAGCTTTCTTT. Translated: CASSQDGQPNTEAFF.

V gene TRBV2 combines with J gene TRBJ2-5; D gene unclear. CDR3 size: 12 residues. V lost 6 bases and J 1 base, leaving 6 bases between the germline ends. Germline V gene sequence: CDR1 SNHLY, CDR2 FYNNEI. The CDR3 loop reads CASRESQETQYF. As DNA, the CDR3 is TGTGCCAGCAGGGAAAGCCAAGAGACCCAGTACTTC.

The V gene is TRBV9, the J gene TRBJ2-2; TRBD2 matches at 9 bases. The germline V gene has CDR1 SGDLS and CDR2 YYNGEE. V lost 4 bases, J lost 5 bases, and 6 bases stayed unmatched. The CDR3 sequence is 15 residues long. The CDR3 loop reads CASSLISGGTGELFF. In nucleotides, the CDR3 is TGTGCCAGCAGCTTGATAAGCGGGGGGACCGGGGAGCTGTTTTTT. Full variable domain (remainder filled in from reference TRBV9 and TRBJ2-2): DSGVTQTPKHLITATGQRVTLRCSPRSGDLSVYWYQQSLDQGLQFLIQYYNGEERAKGNILERFSAQQFPDLHSELNLSSLELGDSALYFCASSLISGGTGELFFGEGSRLTVL.